Following are 25 T cell receptor beta chains from one sample sequenced in a study of blood T cells in healthy people across ages. A second PCR, run for about 7 to 11 cycles, used a sample-barcoded 5' primer plus a J-beta primer mix. MiXCR, applied by TCRdb to the 5' RACE reads, yields one record per CDR3 protein. Among about 780,000 distinct CDR3 sequences, around a quarter were seen once, and the ten largest hold under 3%. The data were also submitted as part of a second study, on T cells of mothers and their children.

Sequenced material: blood. The receptors were sampled from a boy aged 5-17 years in good health.

This clonotype occurred once. V and J are TRBV15 and TRBJ2-1; D gene ambiguous. This CDR3 contains 17 residues. The V end was cut by 0 bases, the J end by 0 bases, with 12 bases between. Germline V gene lookup returns CDR1 LNHNV and CDR2 YYDKDF (reference sequence). The CDR3 region has the DNA TGTGCCACCAGCAGAGAACGAGGTAGGACCTCCTACAATGAGCAGTTCTTC. Translation gives CATSRERGRTSYNEQFF.

This clonotype was counted at least ten times. The chain uses TRBV7-6 and TRBJ2-7; 7 bases line up with TRBD2. The CDR3 consists of 12 residues. The junction had 3 bases not matched to a gene; V was cut back by 5 bases and J by 5 bases. Per the germline V gene, CDR1 is SGHVS and CDR2 is FNYEAQ. The CDR3 protein is CASSRRGDEQYF. CDR3 sequence (DNA): TGTGCCAGCAGCCGTCGGGGGGACGAGCAGTACTTC. The entire variable domain, with the rest obtained from reference TRBV7-6 and TRBJ2-7, is as follows: GAGVSQSPRYKVTKRGQDVALRCDPISGHVSLYWYRQALGQGPEFLTYFNYEAQQDKSGLPNDRFSAERPEGSISTLTIQRTEQRDSAMYRCASSRRGDEQYFGPGTRLTVT.

Details on this clonotype: Mismatch with germline at one junction end may stem from a read error. The V call is TRBV7-9, the J call TRBJ1-4, with D tentatively TRBD1 (5 bases). This CDR3 is built from 15 residues. CDR1 and CDR2 (germline): SEHNR, FQNEAQ (reference sequence). Written as DNA, the CDR3 is TGTGCCAGCAGCTTACAGGGAGCTCCAAGAGAAAAACTGCTTTTT. As protein: CASSLQGAPREKLLF.

The V gene is TRBV11-2, the J gene TRBJ1-1; D ambiguous. The germline V and J ends were trimmed by 3 bases and 1 base, with 9 bases remaining between them. Per germline, CDR1 SGHAT and CDR2 FQNNGV. This CDR3 contains 14 residues. The CDR3 coding sequence is TGTGCCAGCAGCTTGATGGACGCGAACACTGAAGCTTTCTTT. The encoded protein is CASSLMDANTEAFF.

The chain has TRBV6-5 and TRBJ1-3; possibly TRBD1 for D (6 bases). V shed 2 bases and J shed 2 bases, with 10 bases lying between them. Per germline, CDR1 MNHEY and CDR2 SVGAGI. This CDR3 is built from 15 residues. CDR3 in amino acids: CASSYKTGPGNTIYF. CDR3 nucleotides: TGTGCCAGCAGTTACAAGACAGGCCCTGGAAACACCATATATTTT.

This clonotype was seen a handful of times. CDR3 sequence reads: CSARDMGVLETQYF. The CDR3 DNA reads TGCAGTGCTAGAGATATGGGGGTGTTGGAGACCCAGTACTTC. The chain combines TRBV20-1 with TRBJ2-5, with D tentatively TRBD1 or TRBD2 (5 bases each). V lost 0 bases and J 5 bases, leaving 13 bases between the germline ends. The length of the CDR3 is 14 residues. CDR1 DFQATT and CDR2 SNEGSKA come from the germline V gene (reference sequence).

The chain joins TRBV20-1 to TRBJ1-4, with D unclear. Germline values: CDR1 DFQATT, CDR2 SNEGSKA (reference sequence). The CDR3 is 11 amino acids. V lost 6 bases and J 11 bases, leaving 13 bases between the germline ends. The DNA of the CDR3 is TGCAGTGCGAAGGCACTGGAGAAACTGTTTTTT. Translation gives CSAKALEKLFF.

The rearrangement uses TRBV12-3 or TRBV12-4 and TRBJ2-5; 11 nucleotides align to TRBD2. The CDR3 is made up of 17 amino acids. J lost 1 base, V lost 1 base, and 5 bases had no gene match. The CDR3 sequence is CASSLGSSGGTQETQYF. CDR3 coding DNA: TGTGCCAGCAGTTTAGGTTCTAGCGGGGGGACCCAAGAGACCCAGTACTTC.

The J gene is TRBJ2-6, the V gene TRBV29-1; tentatively, D is TRBD2 (6 bases). The ends were cut back, 7 bases at V and 0 bases at J, with 16 bases in the middle. Germline V gene data show CDR1 as SQVTM and CDR2 as ANQGSEA. This CDR3 has 16 amino acids. The CDR3 is CSARRVGSSGANVLTF. In nucleotides, the CDR3 is TGCAGCGCCAGGAGGGTGGGGAGCTCTGGGGCCAACGTCCTGACTTTC.

This sequence joins TRBV7-3 and TRBJ1-1, with D uncertain. The germline V and J ends were trimmed by 1 base and 1 base, with 10 bases remaining between them. CDR1 is SGHTA and CDR2 is FQGTGA in the germline V gene. The CDR3 loop spans 15 amino acids. The chain's CDR3 is CASSLKSQGNTEAFF. DNA of the CDR3: TGTGCCAGCAGCTTAAAGTCCCAAGGGAACACTGAAGCTTTCTTT.

This clonotype was detected a few times. The chain is built from TRBV5-1 and TRBJ2-5; TRBD1 might be the D (6 bases). CDR1 is SGHRS and CDR2 is YFSETQ in the germline V gene. Trimming left V 6 bases short and J 1 base short, with 13 bases between. The CDR3 is 14 amino acids. CDR3 residues: CASTSTGAQETQYF. Written as DNA, the CDR3 is TGCGCCAGCACCTCGACAGGAGCCCAAGAGACCCAGTACTTC.

This clonotype was counted only a few times. The CDR3 DNA reads as TGTGCCAGCACCCCGGTAGACAGGGGAAATGGCTACACCTTC. This sequence encodes CASTPVDRGNGYTF. The chain carries TRBV2 and TRBJ1-2, with 8 nucleotides matching TRBD1. V shed 7 bases and J 6 bases; nucleotides not matched to a gene: 10. Germline loops: CDR1 SNHLY, CDR2 FYNNEI. The CDR3 contains 14 residues. The whole variable domain, filled in from reference TRBV2 and TRBJ1-2, reads EPEVTQTPSHQVTQMGQEVILRCVPISNHLYFYWYRQILGQKVEFLVSFYNNEISEKSEIFDDQFSVERPDGSNFTLKIRSTKLEDSAMYFCASTPVDRGNGYTFGSGTRLTVV.

This clonotype showed up just a few times. The chain recombines TRBV6-5 with TRBJ1-5, with D unclear. CDR3 length: 14 amino acids. Trimming removed 4 bases at V and 2 bases at J, with 9 bases between. Germline loops: CDR1 MNHEY, CDR2 SVGAGI. CDR3 in amino acids: CASSSLGGNQPQHF. Written as DNA, the CDR3 is TGTGCCAGCAGTTCCCTTGGGGGCAATCAGCCCCAGCATTTT.

The V and J genes are TRBV18 and TRBJ1-2; 9 bases are shared with TRBD1. The ends lost 2 bases at V and 7 bases at J; junction bases unmatched: 11. Germline loops: CDR1 KGHSH, CDR2 LQKENI. CDR3 length: 16 residues. The CDR3 sequence: CASSPISEQGASGYTF. CDR3 sequence (DNA): TGTGCCAGCTCACCAATTTCGGAACAGGGGGCGAGTGGCTACACCTTC.

The J gene is TRBJ1-2, the V gene TRBV20-1, with 9 nucleotides matching TRBD1. The CDR3 has 12 residues. Germline trimming cut 5 bases from V and 8 bases from J; bases unmatched to any gene: 6. Per germline, CDR1 DFQATT and CDR2 SNEGSKA (reference sequence). This CDR3 is CSAPTGGKGYTF. The DNA for the CDR3 is TGCAGTGCTCCCACAGGGGGCAAGGGCTACACCTTC.

In its sample, this clonotype was seen a few times. The chain is built from TRBV12-5 and TRBJ1-4, with 9 bases that match TRBD1. Trimming at V came to 6 bases and at J to 1 base, leaving 3 bases not matched to a gene. There are 15 residues in the CDR3. Germline CDR1 reads LGHNT; CDR2 reads FRNRAP. This CDR3 is CASGQGALTNEKLFF. The DNA of the CDR3 is TGTGCTAGTGGACAGGGGGCTTTAACTAATGAAAAACTGTTTTTT.

The chain recombines TRBV7-3 with TRBJ1-1; a weak D match, TRBD1 (6 bases). V was cut by 4 bases and J by 1 base, with 10 bases left in between. This CDR3 comprises 14 residues. CDR1 SGHTA and CDR2 FQGTGA come from the germline V gene. In DNA form, the CDR3 reads TGTGCCAGCAGCTGGACAGAGACGAACACTGAAGCTTTCTTT. It codes for CASSWTETNTEAFF.

A few counts support this clonotype. The J gene is TRBJ2-2, the V gene TRBV2; D assignment may be TRBD1 or TRBD2 (5 bases each). There are 15 residues in the CDR3. With 2 bases removed from V and 3 bases from J, the gap between germline ends came to 10 bases. Germline CDR1 reads SNHLY; CDR2 reads FYNNEI. This CDR3 reads CASSEMGVDTGELFF. The CDR3 bases are TGTGCCAGCAGTGAAATGGGGGTCGACACCGGGGAGCTGTTTTTT.

This clonotype occurred once. The CDR3 spells CATSDSRLAGGQETQYF. CDR3 sequence (DNA): TGTGCCACCAGTGATTCCCGTCTAGCGGGGGGGCAGGAGACCCAGTACTTC. V gene TRBV24-1 combines with J gene TRBJ2-5, with TRBD2 matching over 12 bases. V was pared by 2 bases and J by 5 bases, with 8 bases of the junction left unmatched. The CDR3 has 17 residues. CDR1 and CDR2 (germline): KGHDR, SFDVKD.

This clonotype was recorded a few times. The chain recombines TRBV11-2 with TRBJ1-2; D may be TRBD1 (5 bases). This CDR3 is built from 15 residues. Per germline, CDR1 SGHAT and CDR2 FQNNGV. Trimming pared 2 bases from V and 4 bases from J, leaving 14 bases between. In DNA form, the CDR3 reads TGTGCCAGCAGCTTATGGCTGGGACCTAGCTATGGCTACACCTTC. Its translation is CASSLWLGPSYGYTF.

This clonotype occurred a few times. The junction does not match germline at one end; this may be a read error. This chain connects TRBV9 to TRBJ2-5; 7 bases are shared with TRBD1. CDR1 is SGDLS, CDR2 YYNGEE, per germline. CDR3 length: 14 amino acids. As DNA, the CDR3 is TGTGCCAGCAGCGCAGACAGGGTTACAGAGACCCGGTACTTC. Amino acid sequence: CASSADRVTETRYF.

The J gene is TRBJ2-2, the V gene TRBV12-3 or TRBV12-4, with 8 bases fitting TRBD1. The J segment lost 0 bases and the V segment lost 7 bases, leaving 4 bases of the junction unmatched. The CDR3 has 15 residues. This CDR3 is CASTGQGPNTGELFF. CDR3 in DNA: TGTGCCAGCACCGGACAGGGCCCGAACACCGGGGAGCTGTTTTTT.

The sample holds many counts of this clonotype. The chain combines TRBV4-1 with TRBJ2-5; D is unresolved. The closer fit of TRBJ2-7 to the DNA end suggests the J call may be wrong. CDR3 length: 13 residues. Germline CDR1 is MGHRA and CDR2 is YSYEKL. The CDR3 reads CASSQGAVYEQYF. Here the CDR3 DNA reads TGCGCCAGCAGCCAAGGGGCGGTCTACGAGCAGTACTTC.

V gene TRBV6-5 combines with J gene TRBJ1-1; the match to TRBD1 covers 11 bases. Looked up from germline, CDR1 is MNHEY and CDR2 is SVGAGI. CDR3 length equals 15 residues. With V trimmed by 0 bases and J by 7 bases, 4 bases remained unmatched. CDR3 bases: TGTGCCAGCAGTTACTCCGGGACAGGGGGGTATGAAGCTTTCTTT. Protein sequence: CASSYSGTGGYEAFF.

In this sample, this clonotype turned up a few times. The chain is built from TRBV5-1 and TRBJ2-2; perhaps TRBD2 as D (6 bases). Germline assignment: CDR1 SGHRS and CDR2 YFSETQ. The CDR3 has 17 residues. V was pared by 3 bases and J by 4 bases, with 19 bases between. The CDR3 nucleotides are TGCGCCAGCAGCTCTCGATTTAGGGAGGAGGGCACCGGGGAGCTGTTTTTT. Its translation is CASSSRFREEGTGELFF.